The source of this T cell receptor (beta chain) is a study of T cell responses to AZD1222 COVID-19 vaccine. General study points: Sampling that yielded the repertoires occurred only after the peak T cell response. Targets within unmutated variant regions were reportedly found for nearly half of spike-specific TCRs.

A word on this clone: Antigen: not known. At one of its ends the junction is not consistent with the germline gene, which may arise from a read error.

TCRdb's copy holds only in-frame clones and misses some; the assay was immunoSEQ multiplex PCR. The sample holds over 100,000 clones, about nine tenths seen once. This clonotype was obtained from an adult in good health. The starting material was peripheral blood, obtained on day 0 of AZD1222 vaccination.

Here the CDR3 DNA reads TGTGCCAGCAGTTGGGACAGGGGCTCCAACGAGCAGTACTTC. This gives the protein CASSWDRGSNEQYF. V usage is TRBV6-5 and J usage is TRBJ2-7; 10 bases fit TRBD1. The CDR3 covers 14 residues. Germline values: CDR1 MNHEY, CDR2 SVGAGI.